This T cell receptor beta chain is from a study of blood T cell repertoires in COVID-19. Study summary: Both acute and convalescent COVID-19 samples were obtained from the United States, Italy and Spain.

This clone was counted a few times. The assay was immunoSEQ multiplex PCR, and TCRdb's table has in-frame clones only and misses some. The table lists 150,000 to 200,000 clones, approximately 86% of them singletons. J was trimmed by 3 bases and V by 9 bases; bases with no gene match: 3. The CDR3 totals 12 residues. CDR1 is SNHLY and CDR2 is FYNNEI in the germline V gene. The sequence came from a woman older than 75 with COVID-19, enrolled during active disease. V gene TRBV2 combines with J gene TRBJ2-5, with 8 bases lining up with TRBD1. Sequencing used peripheral blood. DNA of the CDR3: TGTGCCAGTAAGGACAGGGAAGAGACCCAGTACTTC. Amino acid sequence: CASKDREETQYF.